This T cell receptor (beta chain) was identified during a study of OX40 agonist ivuxolimab in advanced cancers. As for the study more broadly: Ivuxolimab was a fully human IgG2 agonistic monoclonal antibody targeting the costimulatory receptor OX40 (CD134). Intravenous ivuxolimab was administered to patients every 2 weeks at six dose levels: 0.01, 0.1, 0.3, 1.5, 3 and 10 mg/kg. Of the roughly 52 patients in dose escalation, some 20 had hepatocellular carcinoma, some 15 had melanoma, 9 had renal cell carcinoma and 9 had head and neck cancer. In the dose-escalation cohort, around four fifths of patients were male, and the mean age was 60 years with a range of roughly 23 to 79. Patients were allowed to have had prior anti-PD-1, anti-PD-L1 or anti-CTLA-4 therapy, and approximately 37% of the dose-escalation patients had been treated with checkpoint inhibitors. Three dose-escalation patients achieved partial responses, one with hepatocellular carcinoma and two with cutaneous melanoma. The purpose of peripheral TCRbeta sequencing was to test whether ivuxolimab changed TCR sequence diversity and led to clonal T-cell expansion. The paper reports the monotherapy dose-escalation portion (N of about 54 patients) of the phase I ivuxolimab trial. Broad study findings and their caveats: In the 0.1-3.0 mg/kg groups, partial responders had among the lowest normalized peripheral clonal expansion, particularly in CD8+ T cells. Clonal expansion of both CD4+ and CD8+ blood T cells was observed from baseline to week 6 at doses 0.1 to 3.0 mg/kg. Which antigens the clonally expanded peripheral T cells were specific for was not determined. After ivuxolimab, more expanded clones were found on average in CD8+ T cells than in CD4+ T cells. Low levels of normalized T-cell clonal expansion were also seen in some patients who did not respond.

CDR1 GTSNPN and CDR2 SVGIG are derived from the germline V gene (reference sequence). The CDR3 has 14 amino acids, counting the end cysteine and phenylalanine. Here the CDR3 DNA is all that survives: 42 bases in frame from base 1. A distance of 14 bases separates the germline ends of V and J, which lose 2 bases and 4 bases respectively. To sequence the TCRbeta CDR3 region, genomic DNA was isolated from the sorted cells. The immunoSEQ Assay was used for sequencing of TCRbeta CDR3 regions. The table was pulled from immuneACCESS by TCRdb, which kept in-frame rearrangements only. Such tables lose some clones; where checked, under half of the loss comes from unresolved V genes, and the rest has no known cause. This sample lists 75,000 to 90,000 clones; roughly 92% were detected once. The ten biggest clones cover approximately 3% of the sample. Patients with autoimmune disease history or receiving systemic immunosuppression were excluded from the trial. In every dose cohort, peripheral blood was drawn for TCR sequencing at baseline, cycle 4 day 1, and cycle 7 day 1. The samples were drawn from a first-in-human, open-label, multicenter phase I dose-escalation trial of ivuxolimab. Adults with locally advanced or metastatic melanoma, renal cell carcinoma, hepatocellular carcinoma or head and neck squamous cell carcinoma were enrolled in the trial. Before TCR sequencing, CD4+ and CD8+ T cells were separately sorted from peripheral blood.

To note about this clone: What antigen it recognizes has not been identified. Base qualities are not at hand, and no much larger clone is one base apart.

The chain is made from TRBV30 and TRBJ1-2, and perhaps TRBD1 as D gene, on 5 matching bases. The receptor was derived from an adult with an advanced solid tumor such as melanoma, head and neck, liver or kidney cancer. The material was CD4+ or CD8+ T cells sorted from blood, obtained in a trial of the OX40 agonist ivuxolimab. DNA sequence: TGTGCCTGGAGTCGGGGACCTGGGGGCTATGGCTACACCTTC. This gives the protein CAWSRGPGGYGYTF.